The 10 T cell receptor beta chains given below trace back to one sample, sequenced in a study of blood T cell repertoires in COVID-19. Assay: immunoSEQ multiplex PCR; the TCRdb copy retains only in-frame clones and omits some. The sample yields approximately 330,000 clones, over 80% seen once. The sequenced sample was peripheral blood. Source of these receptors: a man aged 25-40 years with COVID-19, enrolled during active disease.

CDR3 nucleotides: TGTGCCAGCAGCCTGGCCGCAGACGCGGGGAGGATTGAGCAGTACTTC. Its protein is CASSLAADAGRIEQYF. The V call is TRBV7-6, the J call TRBJ2-7; D perhaps matches TRBD2 (6 bases). V was shortened by 5 bases and J by 7 bases, with 24 bases between the two germline ends. CDR1 is SGHVS, CDR2 FNYEAQ, per germline. This CDR3 region has 16 residues. Looking up the rest from reference TRBV7-6 and TRBJ2-7 gives the full variable domain: GAGVSQSPRYKVTKRGQDVALRCDPISGHVSLYWYRQALGQGPEFLTYFNYEAQQDKSGLPNDRFSAERPEGSISTLTIQRTEQRDSAMYRCASSLAADAGRIEQYFGPGTRLTVT.

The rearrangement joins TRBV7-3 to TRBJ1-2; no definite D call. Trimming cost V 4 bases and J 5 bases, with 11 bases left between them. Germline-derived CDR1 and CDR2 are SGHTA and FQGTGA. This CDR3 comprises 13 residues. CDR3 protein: CASSYEGSYGYTF. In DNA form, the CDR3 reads TGTGCCAGCAGCTACGAGGGCAGTTATGGCTACACCTTC.

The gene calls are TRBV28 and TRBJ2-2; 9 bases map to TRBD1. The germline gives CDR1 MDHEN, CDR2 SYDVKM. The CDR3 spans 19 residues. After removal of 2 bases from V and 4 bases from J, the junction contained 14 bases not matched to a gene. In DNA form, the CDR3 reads TGTGCCAGCAGTTTAGACGGTTCCGGACACAGGGGGCGCACCGGGGAGCTGTTTTTT. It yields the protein CASSLDGSGHRGRTGELFF.

As DNA, the CDR3 is TGTGCCAGCAGTTACTCGAAGCAGGGGGCGTACTATGGCTACACCTTC. It specifies CASSYSKQGAYYGYTF. The chain uses TRBV6-5 and TRBJ1-2, with 8 nucleotides matching TRBD1. J was trimmed by 3 bases and V by 0 bases; bases with no gene match: 6. The CDR3 spans 16 residues. CDR1 and CDR2 (germline): MNHEY, SVGAGI.

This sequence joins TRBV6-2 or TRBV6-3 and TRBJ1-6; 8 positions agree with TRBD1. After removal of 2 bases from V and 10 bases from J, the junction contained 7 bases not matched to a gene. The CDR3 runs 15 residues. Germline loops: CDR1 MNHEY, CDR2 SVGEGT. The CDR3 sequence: CASSYNQGAQSPLHF. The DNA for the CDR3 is TGTGCCAGCAGTTACAATCAGGGGGCACAATCACCCCTCCACTTT.

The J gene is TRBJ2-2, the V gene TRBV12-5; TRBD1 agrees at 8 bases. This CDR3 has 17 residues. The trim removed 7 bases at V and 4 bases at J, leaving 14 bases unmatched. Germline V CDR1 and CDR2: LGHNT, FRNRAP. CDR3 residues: CASADTVRGRATGELFF. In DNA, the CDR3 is TGTGCTAGTGCAGATACCGTCAGGGGGCGCGCCACCGGGGAGCTGTTTTTT.

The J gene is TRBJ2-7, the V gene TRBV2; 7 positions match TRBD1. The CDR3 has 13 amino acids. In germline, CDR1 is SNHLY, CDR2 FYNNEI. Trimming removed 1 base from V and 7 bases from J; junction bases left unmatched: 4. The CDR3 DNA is TGTGCCAGCAGTGAAGACAGGGGTTTTGAGCAGTACTTC. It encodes CASSEDRGFEQYF.

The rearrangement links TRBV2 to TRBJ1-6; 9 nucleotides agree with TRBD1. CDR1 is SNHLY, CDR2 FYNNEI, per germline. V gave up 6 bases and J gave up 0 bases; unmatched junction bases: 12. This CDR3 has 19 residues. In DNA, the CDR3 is TGTGCCAGCAGAATCACCGGGACAGGGCCCAGCTCCTATAATTCACCCCTCCACTTT. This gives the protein CASRITGTGPSSYNSPLHF.

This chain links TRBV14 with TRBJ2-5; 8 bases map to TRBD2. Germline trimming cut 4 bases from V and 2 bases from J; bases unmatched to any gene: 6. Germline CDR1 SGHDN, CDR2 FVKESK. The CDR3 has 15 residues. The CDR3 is CASSPSGGRQETQYF. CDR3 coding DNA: TGTGCCAGCAGCCCCTCCGGCGGGAGGCAAGAGACCCAGTACTTC.

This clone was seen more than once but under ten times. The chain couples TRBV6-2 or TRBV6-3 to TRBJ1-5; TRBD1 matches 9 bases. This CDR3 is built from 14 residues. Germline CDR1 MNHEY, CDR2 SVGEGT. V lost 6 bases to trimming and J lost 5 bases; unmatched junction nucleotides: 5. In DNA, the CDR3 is TGTGCCAGCAGCCCGACAGGGGGTGATCAGCCCCAGCATTTT. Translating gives CASSPTGGDQPQHF.